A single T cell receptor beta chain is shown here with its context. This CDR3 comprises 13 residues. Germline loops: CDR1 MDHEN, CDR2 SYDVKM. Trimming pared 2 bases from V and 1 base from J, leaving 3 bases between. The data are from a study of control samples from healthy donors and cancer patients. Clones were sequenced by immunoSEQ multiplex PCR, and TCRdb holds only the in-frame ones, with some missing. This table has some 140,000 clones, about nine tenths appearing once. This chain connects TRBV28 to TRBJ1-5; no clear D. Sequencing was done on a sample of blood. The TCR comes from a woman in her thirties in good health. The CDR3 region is CASSLVSNQPQHF. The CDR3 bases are TGTGCCAGCAGTTTAGTCAGCAATCAGCCCCAGCATTTT.